This record concerns one TCR beta chain sequence. The assay was immunoSEQ multiplex PCR, and TCRdb's table has in-frame clones only and misses some. Of 140,000 to 150,000 clones detected, around nine tenths appear once; the ten largest clones hold about 2.3%. The data stem from a study of blood T cell repertoires in COVID-19. The CDR3 runs 13 residues. V was clipped by 5 bases and J by 4 bases; unmatched bases: 3. Germline V gene data show CDR1 as SGHAT and CDR2 as FQNNGV. The clonotype was recovered from a human donor in a cohort sampled during active COVID-19. V is TRBV11-2 and J is TRBJ2-3, with TRBD2 matching 7 bases. Source material: peripheral blood. The CDR3 DNA reads TGTGCCAGCAGCCAGGGAGGGCCAGATACGCAGTATTTT. It encodes CASSQGGPDTQYF.